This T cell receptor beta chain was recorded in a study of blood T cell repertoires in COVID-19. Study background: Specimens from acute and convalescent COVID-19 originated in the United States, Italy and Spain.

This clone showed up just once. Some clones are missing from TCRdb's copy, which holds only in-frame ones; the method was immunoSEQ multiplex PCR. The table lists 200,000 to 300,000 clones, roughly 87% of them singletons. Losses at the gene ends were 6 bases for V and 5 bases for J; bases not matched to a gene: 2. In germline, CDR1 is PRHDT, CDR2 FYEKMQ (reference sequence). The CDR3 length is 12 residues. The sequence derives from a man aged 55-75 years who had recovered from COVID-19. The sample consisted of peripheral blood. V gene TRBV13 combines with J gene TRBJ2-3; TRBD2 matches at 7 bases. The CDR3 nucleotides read TGTGCCAGCAGTTGGGGGGGAGATACGCAGTATTTT. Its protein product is CASSWGGDTQYF.